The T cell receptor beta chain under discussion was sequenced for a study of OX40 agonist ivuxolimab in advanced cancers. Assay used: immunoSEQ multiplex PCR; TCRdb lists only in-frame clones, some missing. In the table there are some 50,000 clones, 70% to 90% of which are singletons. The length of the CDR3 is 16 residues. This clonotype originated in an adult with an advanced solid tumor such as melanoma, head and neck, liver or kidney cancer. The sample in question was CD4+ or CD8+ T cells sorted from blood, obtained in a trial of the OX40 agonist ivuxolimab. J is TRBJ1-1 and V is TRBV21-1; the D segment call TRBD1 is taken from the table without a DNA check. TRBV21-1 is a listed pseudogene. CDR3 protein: CASSKSRDRADTEAFF. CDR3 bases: TGTGCCAGCAGCAAAAGCCGGGACAGGGCCGACACTGAAGCTTTCTTT.